These 22 T cell receptor beta chains originate from one sample sequenced in a study of T cell repertoires in cytomegalovirus infection. No antigen has been assigned to these receptors. MiXCR, applied by TCRdb to the reads, yields one record per CDR3 protein. The repertoire consists of approximately 770,000 distinct CDR3 sequences, with almost 30% occurring once and the leading ten covering over 10%. Specimen: cultured CD8+ T cells from PBMCs, collected from culture after CMV antigen stimulation. The receptor source for this set is a human donor in good health (CMV status not recorded). Some clones in this sample may be carry-over from other donors' samples.

This clonotype was observed at least ten times. The chain recombines TRBV7-6 with TRBJ2-1; 7 positions match TRBD1. This CDR3 is built from 17 residues. In germline, CDR1 is SGHVS, CDR2 FNYEAQ. The V segment lost 5 bases and the J segment 5 bases; nucleotides outside the gene matches: 15. The CDR3 loop is CASSLFPRGPPDNEQFF. CDR3 nucleotides: TGTGCCAGCAGCCTCTTCCCAAGGGGGCCCCCTGACAATGAGCAGTTCTTC.

CDR3 nucleotides: TGTGCCAGCATCCTACCGGTAGGATTGGGGAACACTGAAGCTTTCTTT. Translating gives CASILPVGLGNTEAFF. This rearrangement joins TRBV7-9 to TRBJ1-1; D unresolved. The CDR3 has 16 amino acids. Trimming removed 7 bases from V and 1 base from J, with 19 bases in between. Germline V gene data show CDR1 as SEHNR and CDR2 as FQNEAQ (reference sequence).

There are a few counts of this clonotype. V is TRBV7-2 and J is TRBJ2-1; TRBD1 is a possible D gene (6 bases). The ends were cut back, 5 bases at V and 10 bases at J, with 15 bases in the middle. There are 13 residues in the CDR3. In germline, CDR1 is SGHTA, CDR2 FQGNSA. The CDR3 DNA sequence: TGTGCCAGCAGCCATTCAGGGGCTGGGGAGCAGTTCTTC. Translating gives CASSHSGAGEQFF.

The V gene is TRBV19, the J gene TRBJ2-2, with TRBD1 matching 8 bases. Trimming cost V 3 bases and J 4 bases; bases outside gene matches: 4. This CDR3 is 15 amino acids long. Germline V gene sequence: CDR1 LNHDA, CDR2 SQIVND (reference sequence). CDR3 loop: CASSIETGATGELFF. DNA for the CDR3: TGTGCCAGTAGTATTGAGACAGGGGCCACCGGGGAGCTGTTTTTT. The full variable domain, its missing parts supplied by reference TRBV19 and TRBJ2-2, is DGGITQSPKYLFRKEGQNVTLSCEQNLNHDAMYWYRQDPGQGLRLIYYSQIVNDFQKGDIAEGYSVSREKKESFPLTVTSAQKNPTAFYLCASSIETGATGELFFGEGSRLTVL.

The genes are TRBV7-6 and TRBJ1-2; D might be TRBD1 (6 bases). The V end lost 0 bases, the J end lost 2 bases, and 19 bases lay between the germline ends. In germline, CDR1 is SGHVS, CDR2 FNYEAQ. CDR3 length: 18 amino acids. Written as DNA, the CDR3 is TGTGCCAGCAGCTTAGCCCTTGGGGGGGCCCCGACCAACTATGGCTACACCTTC. It is translated as CASSLALGGAPTNYGYTF.

This clonotype was counted a few times. V usage is TRBV11-1 and J usage is TRBJ2-7; 7 bases line up with TRBD1. The germline V gene has CDR1 SGHAT and CDR2 FQDESV (reference sequence). The junction had 3 bases not matched to a gene; V was cut back by 4 bases and J by 3 bases. The CDR3 runs to 13 residues. The CDR3 region is CASSWGTDYEQYV. Written as DNA, the CDR3 is TGTGCCAGCAGCTGGGGGACAGACTACGAGCAGTACGTC.

The table lists this clonotype with a few counts. The chain couples TRBV6-6 to TRBJ1-1; no definite D call. The V end lost 0 bases, the J end lost 6 bases, and 5 bases lay between the germline ends. The CDR3 loop spans 12 amino acids. CDR1 and CDR2 from the germline V gene are MNHNY and SVGAGI (reference sequence). The CDR3 region is CASSYSTAEAFF. CDR3 DNA: TGTGCCAGCAGTTACTCAACCGCTGAAGCTTTCTTT.

CDR3 amino acids: CASSYSRQGNTEAFF. CDR3 in DNA: TGTGCCAGCAGTTACTCCCGACAGGGAAATACTGAAGCTTTCTTT. The J gene is TRBJ1-1, the V gene TRBV6-6; TRBD1 matches at 7 bases. Looked up from germline, CDR1 is MNHNY and CDR2 is SVGAGI (reference sequence). This CDR3 region has 15 residues. The J segment lost 5 bases and the V segment lost 0 bases, leaving 6 bases of the junction unmatched.

The V and J genes are TRBV12-5 and TRBJ1-2; D uncertain. V lost 5 bases and J 5 bases, leaving 9 bases between the germline ends. The germline V gene has CDR1 LGHNT and CDR2 FRNRAP. The CDR3 contains 12 residues. CDR3 in amino acids: CASGVPGYGYTF. Here the CDR3 DNA reads TGTGCTAGTGGTGTACCGGGTTATGGCTACACCTTC.

This clonotype has a handful of counts. This chain uses TRBV29-1 with TRBJ2-2; D gene uncertain. This CDR3 contains 18 residues. Germline CDR1 is SQVTM and CDR2 is ANQGSEA. Trimming pared 2 bases from V and 0 bases from J, leaving 19 bases between. CDR3 sequence (DNA): TGCAGCGTTGAACCCCTGGGAACCCAGAGTGCGAACACCGGGGAGCTGTTTTTT. Translation gives CSVEPLGTQSANTGELFF.

The DNA of the CDR3 is TGTGCCAGCAGTTACTCGAGTTGGATTTTCGGGGAGCTGTTTTTT. Its translation: CASSYSSWIFGELFF. The chain employs TRBV6-2 or TRBV6-3 and TRBJ2-2; unclear D gene. Germline loops: CDR1 MNHEY, CDR2 SVGEGT. Deletions cut 0 bases from V and 7 bases from J, with 12 bases between. The CDR3 extends over 15 amino acids.

This clonotype was observed a handful of times. The gene calls are TRBV9 and TRBJ2-1, with 11 bases matching TRBD2. Germline lookup yields CDR1 SGDLS and CDR2 YYNGEE. The V and J ends lost 0 bases and 8 bases, in that order; junction bases with no gene match: 7. The CDR3 is 16 residues long. CDR3: CASSVAASGGLDEQFF. CDR3 nucleotide sequence: TGTGCCAGCAGCGTAGCGGCTAGCGGGGGGTTGGATGAGCAGTTCTTC.

In its sample, this clonotype was seen many times. This chain joins TRBV4-3 and TRBJ1-2, with D uncertain. In germline, CDR1 is LGHNA, CDR2 YSLEER. The CDR3 totals 18 residues. The V gene lost 0 bases and the J gene lost 4 bases, with 21 bases spanning the gap. Here the CDR3 reads CASSQDWTASRESYGYTF. CDR3 coding DNA: TGCGCCAGCAGCCAAGATTGGACTGCCTCCCGAGAGAGCTATGGCTACACCTTC.

The chain carries TRBV4-1 and TRBJ1-2; D is ambiguous. Germline CDR1 MGHRA, CDR2 YSYEKL. V dropped 0 bases and J dropped 3 bases, with 17 bases sitting between them. There are 17 residues in the CDR3. In DNA, the CDR3 is TGCGCCAGCAGCCAAGATCGGAGTACCCTTAGTTACTATGGCTACACCTTC. Translation: CASSQDRSTLSYYGYTF.

About this clonotype: A much more abundant neighbour one base away suggests this may be a read error. V and J are TRBV7-4 and TRBJ1-1, with no clear D. This CDR3 region has 11 residues. CDR1 is SGHVT, CDR2 SQSDAQ, per germline. The CDR3 here is CVSSLDLEAFF. As DNA, the CDR3 is TGTGTCAGCAGCTTAGATCTAGAAGCTTTCTTT.

The chain joins TRBV6-1 to TRBJ2-2; 12 nucleotides match TRBD1. V lost 8 bases, J lost 2 bases, and 3 bases stayed unmatched. From germline, CDR1 is MNHNS and CDR2 SASEGT. This CDR3 has 15 residues. The CDR3, as DNA: TGTGCCAGCGAGGGGACAGGGGGCAACACCGGGGAGCTGTTTTTT. Amino acid sequence: CASEGTGGNTGELFF.

The chain recombines TRBV6-1 with TRBJ1-3, with 7 bases lining up with TRBD1. Per germline, CDR1 MNHNS and CDR2 SASEGT. The CDR3 is 14 residues long. V shed 2 bases, J shed 7 bases, and the junction held 5 bases outside the gene matches. In DNA, the CDR3 is TGTGCCAGCAGTGAACGACAGGGTGTCAACACCATATATTTT. Protein sequence: CASSERQGVNTIYF.

This rearrangement joins TRBV24-1 to TRBJ2-1; 10 bases align to TRBD1. This CDR3 comprises 17 residues. Germline V gives CDR1 KGHDR, CDR2 SFDVKD. V shed 4 bases, J shed 5 bases, and the junction held 10 bases outside the gene matches. The chain's CDR3 is CATSDLEGTGADNEQFF. CDR3 DNA: TGTGCCACCAGTGACTTGGAAGGGACAGGGGCTGACAATGAGCAGTTCTTC.

The chain has TRBV3-1 and TRBJ2-5; 10 bases line up with TRBD2. The CDR3 loop spans 15 amino acids. Trimming took 7 bases from V and 2 from J; bases not matched to a gene: 7. CDR1 and CDR2 from the germline V gene are LGHDT and YNNKEL (reference sequence). The CDR3 bases are TGTGCCAGCACGCCCCTAGCGGGGGTTCAAGAGACCCAGTACTTC. Protein product: CASTPLAGVQETQYF.

V gene TRBV7-2 combines with J gene TRBJ1-6, with TRBD1 as a possible D gene (5 bases). This CDR3 spans 15 amino acids. Germline lookup yields CDR1 SGHTA and CDR2 FQGNSA. Trimming took off 8 bases at V and 10 bases at J, with 21 bases between the two ends. The CDR3 DNA is TGTGCCAGCGGACCTGAAAGGGGATGGGAATCACCCCTCCACTTT. It codes for CASGPERGWESPLHF.

This rearrangement joins TRBV9 to TRBJ1-6, with D unresolved. This CDR3 contains 16 residues. Germline values: CDR1 SGDLS, CDR2 YYNGEE. V gave up 0 bases and J gave up 0 bases, with 7 bases separating them. The CDR3, as DNA: TGTGCCAGCAGCGTAGAGGGCAGCTCCTATAATTCACCCCTCCACTTT. This sequence encodes CASSVEGSSYNSPLHF.

Ten or more counts support this clonotype. The chain uses TRBV7-9 and TRBJ2-6; either TRBD1 or TRBD2 may fit D (5 bases each). CDR1 is SEHNR, CDR2 FQNEAQ, per germline (reference sequence). CDR3 length: 16 residues. The germline V and J ends were trimmed by 8 bases and 2 bases, with 16 bases remaining between them. CDR3 sequence: CASGPIGAAGANVLTF. The CDR3 nucleotides are TGTGCCAGCGGCCCGATCGGGGCCGCTGGGGCCAACGTCCTGACTTTC.